This T cell receptor beta chain comes out of a study of early T cells in non-severe SARS-CoV-2 infection. Looking at the study overall: Alpha and beta chains were unpaired, from unsorted whole-blood bulk RNA.

Unique molecular identifiers were affixed to single, distinct cDNA molecules. TCRdb reprocessed the 5' RACE reads via MiXCR and lists one record per CDR3 protein. The sample shows tens of thousands of distinct CDR3 sequences, approximately 14% of them seen only once. Study outcomes and limitations: CD4 and private specificities were missed by VDJdb matching, which favored anti-spike CD8 responses.

Notes on this clonotype: Antigen: not known.

The junction had 10 bases not matched to a gene; V was cut back by 4 bases and J by 6 bases. CDR3 length: 16 residues. Looked up from germline, CDR1 is SEHNR and CDR2 is FQNEAQ (reference sequence). The TCR comes from an adult who was a healthcare worker with PCR-confirmed SARS-CoV-2 infection or an uninfected control (not recorded which). The sequenced material came from whole blood. J is TRBJ2-5 and V is TRBV7-9, with 11 bases matching TRBD1. DNA for the CDR3: TGTGCCAGCAGCTCTCGCACCGGGACAGGGGGAAAGACCCAGTACTTC. Translated, it gives CASSSRTGTGGKTQYF.